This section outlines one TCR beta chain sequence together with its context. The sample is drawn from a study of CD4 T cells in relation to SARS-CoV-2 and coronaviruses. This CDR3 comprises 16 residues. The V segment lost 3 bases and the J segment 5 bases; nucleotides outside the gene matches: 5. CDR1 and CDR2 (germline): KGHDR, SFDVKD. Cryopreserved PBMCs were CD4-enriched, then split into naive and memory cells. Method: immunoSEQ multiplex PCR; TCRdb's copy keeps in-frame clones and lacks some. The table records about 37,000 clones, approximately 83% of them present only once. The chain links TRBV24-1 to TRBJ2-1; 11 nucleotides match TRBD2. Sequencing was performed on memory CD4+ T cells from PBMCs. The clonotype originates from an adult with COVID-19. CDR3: CATSDPGLAENNEQFF. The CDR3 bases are TGTGCCACCAGTGATCCGGGACTAGCGGAAAACAATGAGCAGTTCTTC.